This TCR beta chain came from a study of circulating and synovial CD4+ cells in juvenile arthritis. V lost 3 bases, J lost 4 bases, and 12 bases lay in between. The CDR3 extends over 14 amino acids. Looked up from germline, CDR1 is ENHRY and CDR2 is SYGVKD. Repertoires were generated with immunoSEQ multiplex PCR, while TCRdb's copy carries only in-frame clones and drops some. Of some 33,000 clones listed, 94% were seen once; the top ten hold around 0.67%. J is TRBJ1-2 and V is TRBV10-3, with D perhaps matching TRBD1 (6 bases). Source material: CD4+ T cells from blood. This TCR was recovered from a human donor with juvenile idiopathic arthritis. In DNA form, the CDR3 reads TGTGCCATCAGTGAAACAGGGAGATCCTATGGCTACACCTTC. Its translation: CAISETGRSYGYTF.